What follows are 32 T cell receptor beta chains derived from one specimen sequenced in a study of cytomegalovirus exposure and HLA in healthy donors (dated by TCRdb to about 2017). Library creation used the immunoSEQ multiplex PCR assay. The multiplex PCR relied on a mix of 60 forward primers for TCR Vbeta segments and 13 reverse primers for TCR Jbeta segments. The immuneACCESS repertoire file appears here via TCRdb, limited to in-frame rearrangements. These files lack a portion of the clones; in checked studies, under half of the deficit traces to unresolved V genes, and the cause of the others is not known. The sample data list some 150,000 clones, and around 77% of these were observed just once. The ten largest clones capture less than 4.5% of the sample. Sequences were obtained from PBMCs. These receptor sequences come from a man aged 30 to 39 in good health and CMV-seropositive.

A note on this clone: Other DNA sequences in this specimen translate into the identical CDR3. The genes are TRBV11-2 and TRBJ2-3; the D is unclear. The CDR3 has 12 residues. In germline, CDR1 is SGHAT, CDR2 FQNNGV. Trimming stripped 5 bases from V and 3 bases from J, with 6 bases between. The CDR3 sequence is CASSPGTDTQYF. CDR3 coding DNA: TGTGCCAGCAGCCCCGGGACAGATACGCAGTATTTT.

The chain's CDR3 is CASSQTGGRLEQYF. CDR3 DNA sequence: TGTGCCAGCAGTCAGACAGGGGGACGGCTCGAGCAGTACTTC. The J gene is TRBJ2-7, the V gene TRBV2, with 9 nucleotides matching TRBD1. CDR3 size: 14 residues. The germline gives CDR1 SNHLY, CDR2 FYNNEI. Trimming took 5 bases from V and 6 from J; bases not matched to a gene: 8.

J is TRBJ2-5 and V is TRBV28; D may be TRBD2 (6 bases). The CDR3 extends over 15 amino acids. Germline V gene data show CDR1 as MDHEN and CDR2 as SYDVKM. V dropped 3 bases and J dropped 4 bases, with 15 bases sitting between them. The CDR3 nucleotides read TGTGCCAGCAGTTTTTCGGCGCGACTAGTAGAGACCCAGTACTTC. This codes for CASSFSARLVETQYF.

The chain has TRBV6-4 and TRBJ2-3, with 10 nucleotides matching TRBD2. Germline V lookup: CDR1 MRHNA, CDR2 SNTAGT. The junction had 5 bases not matched to a gene; V was cut back by 0 bases and J by 8 bases. The CDR3 is made up of 15 amino acids. The CDR3 region has the DNA TGTGCCAGCAGTGACTCCCTAGCGGGGGATACTACGCAGTATTTT. Translated, it gives CASSDSLAGDTTQYF.

This chain uses TRBV28 with TRBJ1-5, with 8 bases fitting TRBD1. V trimming: 4 bases; J trimming: 2 bases; junction bases outside the gene matches: 4. The length of the CDR3 is 15 residues. From germline, CDR1 is MDHEN and CDR2 SYDVKM. This CDR3 is CASSSPGQGNQPQHF. CDR3 bases: TGTGCCAGCAGTTCACCGGGACAGGGCAATCAGCCCCAGCATTTT.

The chain links TRBV19 to TRBJ1-5; possibly TRBD1 for D (5 bases). The CDR3 totals 12 residues. Germline values: CDR1 LNHDA, CDR2 SQIVND (reference sequence). The germline V and J ends were trimmed by 6 bases and 2 bases, with 5 bases remaining between them. The CDR3 DNA reads as TGTGCCAGTAGACAGGGCAATCAGCCCCAGCATTTT. Protein: CASRQGNQPQHF.

This chain links TRBV9 with TRBJ1-1; D possibly corresponds to TRBD1 (5 bases). CDR3 length: 14 residues. V lost 0 bases to trimming and J lost 5 bases, with 11 bases between them. Germline-derived CDR1 and CDR2 are SGDLS and YYNGEE. The CDR3 DNA reads TGTGCCAGCAGCGTAGCAGGGTACGGGACTGAAGCTTTCTTT. It is translated as CASSVAGYGTEAFF.

This clone came up a few times. The V gene is TRBV6-1, the J gene TRBJ2-5; TRBD1 matches at 7 bases. Germline V gene data show CDR1 as MNHNS and CDR2 as SASEGT. The ends lost 6 bases at V and 2 bases at J; junction bases unmatched: 3. CDR3 length: 13 amino acids. This CDR3 reads CASSSGQQETQYF. CDR3 bases: TGTGCCAGCAGCTCGGGACAGCAAGAGACCCAGTACTTC.

The gene calls are TRBV5-8 and TRBJ2-3; TRBD2 agrees at 9 bases. Germline CDR1 reads SGHTS; CDR2 reads YDEGEE. Unmatched junction bases numbered 10, after V lost 6 bases and J lost 14 bases. The CDR3 runs to 12 residues. The CDR3 DNA reads TGTGCCAGCACCCGCCCGGGACTAGCTTTGTATTTT. Translated, it gives CASTRPGLALYF.

This chain uses TRBV13 with TRBJ2-7, with 8 nucleotides matching TRBD1. V lost 5 bases and J lost 0; bases outside the gene matches: 6. In germline, CDR1 is PRHDT, CDR2 FYEKMQ (reference sequence). This CDR3 has 15 residues. CDR3: CASSQRDRSSYEQYF. The CDR3 coding sequence is TGTGCCAGCAGCCAAAGGGACAGGAGCTCCTACGAGCAGTACTTC.

This chain links TRBV7-9 with TRBJ2-5; 10 nucleotides line up with TRBD2. Germline CDR1 and CDR2: SEHNR and FQNEAQ (reference sequence). The CDR3 length is 14 residues. The J segment lost 9 bases and the V segment lost 5 bases, leaving 9 bases of the junction unmatched. The CDR3 DNA reads as TGTGCCAGCAGCATCGGACTAGCGGATTTGGCCCAGTACTTC. Amino acids: CASSIGLADLAQYF.

The rearrangement joins TRBV4-1 to TRBJ2-3; D uncertain. V was clipped by 4 bases and J by 6 bases, with 5 bases between them. The CDR3 loop spans 11 amino acids. Germline loops: CDR1 MGHRA, CDR2 YSYEKL. The CDR3 is CASSLSDTQYF. In DNA, the CDR3 is TGCGCCAGCAGCCTATCGGATACGCAGTATTTT.

This clone turned up a few times. The chain links TRBV5-1 to TRBJ2-7, with 11 positions matching TRBD2. Germline V CDR1 and CDR2: SGHRS, YFSETQ. Trimming removed 3 bases from V and 3 bases from J; junction bases left unmatched: 2. The length of the CDR3 is 14 residues. The CDR3 DNA reads TGCGCCAGCAGCTGGGGACTAGCGGACTACGAGCAGTACTTC. Protein: CASSWGLADYEQYF.

The V and J genes are TRBV4-2 and TRBJ2-2, with D uncertain. The V and J ends lost 0 bases and 7 bases respectively, with 15 bases between them. The CDR3 is 16 amino acids. The germline gives CDR1 LGHNA, CDR2 YNFKEQ. Here the CDR3 reads CASSQESGQVSGELFF. The DNA for the CDR3 is TGTGCCAGCAGCCAAGAGAGTGGGCAAGTTAGCGGGGAGCTGTTTTTT.

This chain uses TRBV10-3 with TRBJ2-7, with 8 positions matching TRBD2. The CDR3 consists of 15 residues. V shed 0 bases and J 7 bases; nucleotides not matched to a gene: 8. The germline gives CDR1 ENHRY, CDR2 SYGVKD. The CDR3 DNA reads as TGTGCCATCAGTGAGTCACCTAGCGGGTCCGGGGAGCAGTACTTC. As protein: CAISESPSGSGEQYF.

This clone was seen a handful of times. The chain uses TRBV5-4 and TRBJ1-2; perhaps TRBD1 as D (5 bases). The length of the CDR3 is 14 residues. From germline, CDR1 is SGHNT and CDR2 YYREEE (reference sequence). V lost 0 bases to trimming and J lost 0 bases, with 6 bases between them. CDR3 nucleotide sequence: TGTGCCAGCAGCTTGGGGACATCTAACTATGGCTACACCTTC. Amino acids: CASSLGTSNYGYTF.

This chain links TRBV5-1 with TRBJ1-1; D remains ambiguous. The germline V and J ends were trimmed by 1 base and 3 bases, with 10 bases remaining between them. The CDR3 spans 14 residues. Germline loops: CDR1 SGHRS, CDR2 YFSETQ. DNA for the CDR3: TGCGCCAGCAGCTTGTACGGCGGAGACACTGAAGCTTTCTTT. Its protein product is CASSLYGGDTEAFF.

V is TRBV11-2 and J is TRBJ1-2; D remains unclear. V lost 3 bases and J 3 bases, leaving 14 bases between the germline ends. Germline loops: CDR1 SGHAT, CDR2 FQNNGV. The CDR3 spans 15 residues. For the CDR3, the DNA is TGTGCCAGCAGCTTGTTGGGCAGAAATTACTATGGCTACACCTTC. Translating gives CASSLLGRNYYGYTF.

This chain connects TRBV10-1 to TRBJ1-1; D remains unclear. CDR1 WNHNN and CDR2 SYGVQD come from the germline V gene (reference sequence). V lost 4 bases and J 7 bases, leaving 13 bases between the germline ends. The length of the CDR3 is 13 residues. CDR3 DNA: TGCGCCAGCAGTGGGACGGGAGGGAGTGAAGCTTTCTTT. This sequence encodes CASSGTGGSEAFF.

The rearrangement links TRBV10-3 to TRBJ2-1, with TRBD1 matching over 10 bases. Losses at the gene ends were 6 bases for V and 8 bases for J; bases not matched to a gene: 4. Looked up from germline, CDR1 is ENHRY and CDR2 is SYGVKD. The CDR3 runs 13 residues. Here the CDR3 reads CAIRGTGVDEQFF. The CDR3 nucleotides read TGTGCCATCAGGGGGACAGGGGTGGATGAGCAGTTCTTC.

Only one count was recorded for this clone. This chain joins TRBV10-2 and TRBJ2-2; TRBD2 matches at 7 bases. The CDR3 loop spans 16 amino acids. The V gene end was trimmed by 5 bases and the J gene end by 5 bases; junction bases not matched to a gene: 11. In germline, CDR1 is WSHSY, CDR2 SAAADI. This CDR3 is CASSLGLAVNTGELFF. DNA of the CDR3: TGCGCCAGCAGTTTAGGTCTAGCGGTGAATACCGGGGAGCTGTTTTTT.

The J gene is TRBJ1-2, the V gene TRBV5-6; 12 nucleotides align to TRBD1. In germline, CDR1 is SGHDT, CDR2 YYEEEE. The V gene end was trimmed by 0 bases and the J gene end by 5 bases; junction bases not matched to a gene: 8. This CDR3 has 17 residues. The CDR3 DNA follows: TGTGCCAGCAGCTTGGTACCGGGACAGGGGGCAGGGTATGGCTACACCTTC. It translates to CASSLVPGQGAGYGYTF.

This chain connects TRBV25-1 to TRBJ2-7, with D possibly TRBD2 on 5 matching bases. V was cut by 4 bases and J by 3 bases, with 16 bases left in between. Germline loops: CDR1 MGHDK, CDR2 SYGVNS. This CDR3 is built from 15 residues. CDR3: CASSGAGVADYEQYF. The CDR3 DNA reads as TGTGCCAGCAGTGGAGCCGGGGTGGCAGACTACGAGCAGTACTTC.

The CDR3 bases are TGTGCCAGTAGTATATCAGTCTCCTACAATGAGCAGTTCTTC. Translating gives CASSISVSYNEQFF. V and J are TRBV19 and TRBJ2-1; no reliable D call. Germline V gene sequence: CDR1 LNHDA, CDR2 SQIVND (reference sequence). V gave up 2 bases and J gave up 0 bases, with 5 bases separating them. This CDR3 contains 14 residues.

This clone was seen just once. The chain employs TRBV28 and TRBJ2-1; 7 nucleotides align to TRBD2. In germline, CDR1 is MDHEN, CDR2 SYDVKM. There are 15 residues in the CDR3. The V and J ends lost 11 bases and 1 base, in that order; junction bases with no gene match: 11. The CDR3 DNA reads as TGTGCCGTAATAGGGGCTAGCGGATCCTACAATGAGCAGTTCTTC. Its translation: CAVIGASGSYNEQFF. The whole variable domain, remainder taken from reference TRBV28 and TRBJ2-1, is DVKVTQSSRYLVKRTGEKVFLECVQDMDHENMFWYRQDPGLGLRLIYFSYDVKMKEKGDIPEGYSVSREKKERFSLILESASTNQTSMYLCAVIGASGSYNEQFFGPGTRLTVL.

J is TRBJ1-1 and V is TRBV29-1; a possible D gene is TRBD1 (6 bases). This CDR3 contains 13 residues. Germline V CDR1 and CDR2: SQVTM, ANQGSEA. V was pared by 8 bases and J by 0 bases, with 13 bases between. CDR3 sequence (DNA): TGCAGCCCCCAGGGACAAATGAACACTGAAGCTTTCTTT. Its translation is CSPQGQMNTEAFF.

This clone was counted a few times. The chain has TRBV28 and TRBJ1-2; D may be TRBD1 (6 bases). The CDR3 totals 14 residues. CDR1 is MDHEN, CDR2 SYDVKM, per germline. V was trimmed by 5 bases and J by 7 bases, leaving 17 bases between them. The CDR3 region has the DNA TGTGCCAGCAGTATATCTGGGGGGGCAGTTGGCTACACCTTC. This translates into CASSISGGAVGYTF.

The rearrangement uses TRBV11-3 and TRBJ2-3; 11 bases are shared with TRBD1. The CDR3 has 18 amino acids. Unmatched junction bases numbered 6, after V lost 1 base and J lost 0 bases. Germline lookup yields CDR1 SGHNT and CDR2 YENEEA. Written as DNA, the CDR3 is TGTGCCAGCAGCTTAGGGGACAGGGGGTCGTCTAGCACAGATACGCAGTATTTT. Translated: CASSLGDRGSSSTDTQYF.

The J gene is TRBJ1-4, the V gene TRBV10-3, with a tentative D call TRBD1 (6 bases). Germline CDR1 and CDR2: ENHRY and SYGVKD. The length of the CDR3 is 13 residues. The V gene lost 4 bases and the J gene lost 7 bases, with 10 bases spanning the gap. The CDR3 spells CAISGGLGEKLFF. The CDR3 DNA reads as TGTGCCATCAGTGGGGGGCTTGGTGAAAAACTGTTTTTT.

J is TRBJ2-5 and V is TRBV28, with D possibly TRBD1 on 5 matching bases. Trimming took off 7 bases at V and 5 bases at J, with 20 bases between the two ends. CDR1 is MDHEN and CDR2 is SYDVKM in the germline V gene. The CDR3 runs to 15 residues. The CDR3 nucleotides read TGTGCCAGCACCCCCACCGGGCAGGCAGGGGAGACCCAGTACTTC. Protein sequence: CASTPTGQAGETQYF.

Here the CDR3 reads CASSQGGGQGRGTQYF. For the CDR3, the DNA is TGCGCCAGCAGCCAGGGGGGCGGACAGGGACGGGGGACCCAGTACTTC. This chain uses TRBV4-1 with TRBJ2-5; 8 nucleotides match TRBD1. With V trimmed by 3 bases and J by 7 bases, 13 bases remained unmatched. This CDR3 has 16 residues. Germline CDR1 is MGHRA and CDR2 is YSYEKL.

J is TRBJ1-4 and V is TRBV28; no definite D call. The CDR3 loop spans 14 amino acids. The V gene lost 5 bases and the J gene lost 8 bases, with 15 bases spanning the gap. Per germline, CDR1 MDHEN and CDR2 SYDVKM. Written as DNA, the CDR3 is TGTGCCAGCAGTCCGTCGACTCTGAAGGAAAAACTGTTTTTT. Translating gives CASSPSTLKEKLFF.